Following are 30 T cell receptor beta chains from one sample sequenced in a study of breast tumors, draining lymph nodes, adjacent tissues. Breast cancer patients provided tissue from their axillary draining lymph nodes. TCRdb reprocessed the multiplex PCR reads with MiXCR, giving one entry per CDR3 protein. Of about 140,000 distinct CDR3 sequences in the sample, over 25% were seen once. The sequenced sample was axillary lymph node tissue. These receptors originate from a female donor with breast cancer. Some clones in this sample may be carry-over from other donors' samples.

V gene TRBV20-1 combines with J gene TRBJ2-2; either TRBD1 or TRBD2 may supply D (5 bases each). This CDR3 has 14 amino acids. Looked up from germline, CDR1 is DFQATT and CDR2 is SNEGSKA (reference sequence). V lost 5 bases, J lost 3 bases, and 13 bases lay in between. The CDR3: CSAPGAGYTGELFF. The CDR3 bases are TGCAGTGCTCCCGGGGCAGGCTACACCGGGGAGCTGTTTTTT.

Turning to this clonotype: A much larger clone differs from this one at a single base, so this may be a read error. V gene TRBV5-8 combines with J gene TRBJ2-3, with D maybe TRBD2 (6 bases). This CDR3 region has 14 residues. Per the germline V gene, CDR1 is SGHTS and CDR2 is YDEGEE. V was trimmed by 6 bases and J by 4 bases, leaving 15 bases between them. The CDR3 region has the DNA TGTGCCAGCACCTGGGACTCTAACGCAGATACGCAGTATTTT. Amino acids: CASTWDSNADTQYF.

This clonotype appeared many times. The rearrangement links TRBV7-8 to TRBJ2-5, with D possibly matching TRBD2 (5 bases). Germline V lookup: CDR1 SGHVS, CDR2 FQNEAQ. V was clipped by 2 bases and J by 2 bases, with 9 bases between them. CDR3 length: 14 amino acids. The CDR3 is CASSLRGFQETQYF. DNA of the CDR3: TGTGCCAGCAGCTTACGAGGGTTTCAAGAGACCCAGTACTTC.

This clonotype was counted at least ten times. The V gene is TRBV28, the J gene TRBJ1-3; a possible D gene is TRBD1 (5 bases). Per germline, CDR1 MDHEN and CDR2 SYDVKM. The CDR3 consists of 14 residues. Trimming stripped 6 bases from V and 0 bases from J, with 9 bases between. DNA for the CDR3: TGTGCCAGCAGATCGGGGGACTCTGGAAACACCATATATTTT. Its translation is CASRSGDSGNTIYF.

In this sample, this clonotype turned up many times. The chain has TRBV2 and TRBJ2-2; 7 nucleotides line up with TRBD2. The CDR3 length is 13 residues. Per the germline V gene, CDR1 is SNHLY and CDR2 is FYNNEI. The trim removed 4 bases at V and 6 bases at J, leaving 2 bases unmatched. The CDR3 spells CASSGLAAGELFF. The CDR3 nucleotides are TGTGCCAGCAGTGGGCTAGCGGCCGGGGAGCTGTTTTTT.

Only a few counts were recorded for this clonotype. CDR3 region: CASQLGSAHQPQHF. The CDR3 nucleotides are TGTGCCAGCCAGTTAGGTAGCGCACATCAGCCCCAGCATTTT. The chain couples TRBV28 to TRBJ1-5; D call uncertain. The V gene lost 8 bases and the J gene lost 5 bases, with 16 bases spanning the gap. The CDR3 is 14 amino acids. Germline lookup yields CDR1 MDHEN and CDR2 SYDVKM.

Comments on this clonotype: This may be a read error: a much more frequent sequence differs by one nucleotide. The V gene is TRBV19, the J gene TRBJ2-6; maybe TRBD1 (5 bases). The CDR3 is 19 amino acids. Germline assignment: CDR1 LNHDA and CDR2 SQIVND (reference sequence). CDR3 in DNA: TGTGCCAGTAGTCCCGAGTTTCGTTCAGGGCTCTCTGGGGCCAACGCCCTGACTTTC. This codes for CASSPEFRSGLSGANALTF.

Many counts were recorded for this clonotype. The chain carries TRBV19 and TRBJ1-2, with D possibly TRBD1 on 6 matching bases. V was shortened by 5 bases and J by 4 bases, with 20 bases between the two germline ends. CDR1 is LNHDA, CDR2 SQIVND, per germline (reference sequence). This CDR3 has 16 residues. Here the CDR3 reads CASSPPRTTGSYGYTF. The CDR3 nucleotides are TGTGCCAGTAGTCCCCCTAGGACGACAGGCTCCTATGGCTACACCTTC.

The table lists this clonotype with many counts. CDR3 sequence reads: CASSRTFSGNTIYF. CDR3 bases: TGTGCCAGCAGCCGTACATTCTCTGGAAACACCATATATTTT. V gene TRBV7-6 combines with J gene TRBJ1-3, with no clear D. Germline loops: CDR1 SGHVS, CDR2 FNYEAQ. V was trimmed by 5 bases and J by 0 bases, leaving 8 bases between them. The CDR3 sequence is 14 residues long.

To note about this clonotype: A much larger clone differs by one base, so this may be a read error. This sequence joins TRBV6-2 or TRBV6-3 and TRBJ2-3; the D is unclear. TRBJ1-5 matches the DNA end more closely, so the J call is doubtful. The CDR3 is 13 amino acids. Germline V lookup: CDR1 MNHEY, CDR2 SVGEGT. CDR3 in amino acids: CASSHPEGDTQHF. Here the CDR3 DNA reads TGTGCCAGCAGTCACCCGGAAGGAGATACGCAGCATTTT.

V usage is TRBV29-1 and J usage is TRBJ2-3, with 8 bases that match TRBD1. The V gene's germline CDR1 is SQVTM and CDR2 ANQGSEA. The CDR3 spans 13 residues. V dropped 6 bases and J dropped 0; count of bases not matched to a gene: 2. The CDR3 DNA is TGCAGCGTCTGGACAGGGAGCACAGATACGCAGTATTTT. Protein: CSVWTGSTDTQYF.

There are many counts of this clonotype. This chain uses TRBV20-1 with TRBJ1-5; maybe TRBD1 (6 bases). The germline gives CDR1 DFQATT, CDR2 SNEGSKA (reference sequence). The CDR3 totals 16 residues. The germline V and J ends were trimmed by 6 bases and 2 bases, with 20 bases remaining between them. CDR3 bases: TGCAGTGCCGGATTAGGGGGGGCGCGAGGCAATCAGCCCCAGCATTTT. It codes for CSAGLGGARGNQPQHF.

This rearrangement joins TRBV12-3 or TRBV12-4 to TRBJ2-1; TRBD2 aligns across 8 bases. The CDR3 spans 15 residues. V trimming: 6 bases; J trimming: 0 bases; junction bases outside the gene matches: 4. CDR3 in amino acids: CASSGGTSSYNEQFF. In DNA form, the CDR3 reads TGTGCCAGCAGCGGCGGGACTAGCTCCTACAATGAGCAGTTCTTC.

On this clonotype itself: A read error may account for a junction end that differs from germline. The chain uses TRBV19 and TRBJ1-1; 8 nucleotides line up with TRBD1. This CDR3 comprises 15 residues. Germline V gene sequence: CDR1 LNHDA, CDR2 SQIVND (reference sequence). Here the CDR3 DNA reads TGTGCCAGTAGTCGACGGACAGGGCGGCGGACTGAAGCTCTCTTT. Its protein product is CASSRRTGRRTEALF.

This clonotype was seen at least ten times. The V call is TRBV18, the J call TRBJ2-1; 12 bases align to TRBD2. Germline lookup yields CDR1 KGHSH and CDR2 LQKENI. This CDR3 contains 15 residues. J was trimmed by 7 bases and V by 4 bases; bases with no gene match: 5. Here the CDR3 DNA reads TGTGCCAGCTCACGACGGACTAGCGGGGCGAATGAGCAGTTCTTC. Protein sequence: CASSRRTSGANEQFF.

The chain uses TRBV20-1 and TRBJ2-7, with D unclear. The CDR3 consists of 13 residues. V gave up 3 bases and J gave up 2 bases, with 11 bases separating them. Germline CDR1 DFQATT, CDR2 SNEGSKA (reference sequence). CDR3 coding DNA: TGCAGTGCTAGGCGCCGTGCTACCTACGAGCAGTACTTC. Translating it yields CSARRRATYEQYF.

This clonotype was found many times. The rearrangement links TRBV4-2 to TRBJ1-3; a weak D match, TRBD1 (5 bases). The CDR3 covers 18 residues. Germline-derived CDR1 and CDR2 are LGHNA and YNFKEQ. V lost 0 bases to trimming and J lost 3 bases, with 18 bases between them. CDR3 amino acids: CASSQDLVGGSGGNTIYF. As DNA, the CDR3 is TGTGCCAGCAGCCAAGATTTGGTGGGGGGTTCTGGTGGAAACACCATATATTTT.

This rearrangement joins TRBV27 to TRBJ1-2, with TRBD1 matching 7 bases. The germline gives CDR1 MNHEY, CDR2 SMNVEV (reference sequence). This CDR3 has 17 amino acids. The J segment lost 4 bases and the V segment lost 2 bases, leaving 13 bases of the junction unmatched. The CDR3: CASSLVGQAGSGYGYTF. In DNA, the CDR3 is TGTGCCAGCAGTTTAGTAGGACAGGCGGGGTCCGGCTATGGCTACACCTTC.

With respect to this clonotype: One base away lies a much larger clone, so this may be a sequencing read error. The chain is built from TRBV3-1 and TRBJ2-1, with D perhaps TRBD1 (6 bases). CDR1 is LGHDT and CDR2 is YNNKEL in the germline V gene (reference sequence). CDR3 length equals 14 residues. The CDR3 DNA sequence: TGTCCCAGCAGCCATGGGACACGGTACAATGAGCAGTTCTTC. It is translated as CPSSHGTRYNEQFF.

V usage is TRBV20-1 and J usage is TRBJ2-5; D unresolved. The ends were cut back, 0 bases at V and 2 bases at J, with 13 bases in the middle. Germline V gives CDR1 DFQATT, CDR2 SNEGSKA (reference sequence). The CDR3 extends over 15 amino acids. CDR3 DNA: TGCAGTGCTAGAGATGCGGCCGGAATACAAGAGACCCAGTACTTC. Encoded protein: CSARDAAGIQETQYF.

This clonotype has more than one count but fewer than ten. The CDR3 bases are TGTGCCAGCAGCTTGTTCGGGACTAGCGGGGGGGCGTCTCCCAAAAACATTCAGTACTTC. Translated, it gives CASSLFGTSGGASPKNIQYF. The chain joins TRBV7-3 to TRBJ2-4; 16 positions match TRBD2. The CDR3 is 20 residues long. CDR1 and CDR2 (germline): SGHTA, FQGTGA. With V trimmed by 3 bases and J by 2 bases, 10 bases remained unmatched.

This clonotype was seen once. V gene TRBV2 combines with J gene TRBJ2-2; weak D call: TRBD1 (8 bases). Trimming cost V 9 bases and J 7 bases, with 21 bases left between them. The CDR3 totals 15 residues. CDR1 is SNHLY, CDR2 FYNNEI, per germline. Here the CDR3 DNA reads TGTGCCAGTAGTACACAGGGGGGGCGGAGCGGGGAGCTGTTTTTT. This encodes CASSTQGGRSGELFF. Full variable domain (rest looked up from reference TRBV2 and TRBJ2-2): EPEVTQTPSHQVTQMGQEVILRCVPISNHLYFYWYRQILGQKVEFLVSFYNNEISEKSEIFDDQFSVERPDGSNFTLKIRSTKLEDSAMYFCASSTQGGRSGELFFGEGSRLTVL.

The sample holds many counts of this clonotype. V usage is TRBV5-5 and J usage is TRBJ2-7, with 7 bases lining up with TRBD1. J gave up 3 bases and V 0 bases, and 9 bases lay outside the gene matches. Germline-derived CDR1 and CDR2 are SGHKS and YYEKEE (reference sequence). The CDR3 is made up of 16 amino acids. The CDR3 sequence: CASSLEGAWGSYEQYF. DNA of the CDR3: TGTGCCAGCAGCTTGGAGGGGGCATGGGGGAGCTACGAGCAGTACTTC.

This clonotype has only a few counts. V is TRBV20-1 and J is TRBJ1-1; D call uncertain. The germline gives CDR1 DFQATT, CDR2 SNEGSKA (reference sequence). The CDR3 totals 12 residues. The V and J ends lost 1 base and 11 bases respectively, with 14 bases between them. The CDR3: CSARGEWQSAFF. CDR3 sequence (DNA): TGCAGTGCTAGAGGAGAGTGGCAGTCGGCTTTCTTT.

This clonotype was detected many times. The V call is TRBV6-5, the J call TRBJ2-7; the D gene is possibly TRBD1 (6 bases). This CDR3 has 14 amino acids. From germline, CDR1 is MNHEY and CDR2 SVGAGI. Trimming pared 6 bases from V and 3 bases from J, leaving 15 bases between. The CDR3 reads CASRTGQGRYEQYF. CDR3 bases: TGTGCCAGCAGAACGGGGCAGGGGCGCTACGAGCAGTACTTC.

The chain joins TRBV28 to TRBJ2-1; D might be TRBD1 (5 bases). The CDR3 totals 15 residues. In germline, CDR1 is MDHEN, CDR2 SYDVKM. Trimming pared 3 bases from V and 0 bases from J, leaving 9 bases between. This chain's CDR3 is CASSFTGSSYNEQFF. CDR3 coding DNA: TGTGCCAGCAGTTTTACAGGTAGCTCCTACAATGAGCAGTTCTTC.

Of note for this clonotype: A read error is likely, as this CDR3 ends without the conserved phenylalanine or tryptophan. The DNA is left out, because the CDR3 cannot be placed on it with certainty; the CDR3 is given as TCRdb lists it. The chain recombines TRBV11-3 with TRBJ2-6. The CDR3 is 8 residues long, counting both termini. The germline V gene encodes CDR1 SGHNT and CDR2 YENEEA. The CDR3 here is CASSPRTS.

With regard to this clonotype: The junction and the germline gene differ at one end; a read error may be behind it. CDR3 DNA sequence: TGTGCCAGCAGCTTGGGCGTAGCGCTTCGCTTT. Protein sequence: CASSLGVALRF. The genes are TRBV5-8 and TRBJ1-1; D uncertain. Per the germline V gene, CDR1 is SGHTS and CDR2 is YDEGEE. This CDR3 is built from 11 residues.

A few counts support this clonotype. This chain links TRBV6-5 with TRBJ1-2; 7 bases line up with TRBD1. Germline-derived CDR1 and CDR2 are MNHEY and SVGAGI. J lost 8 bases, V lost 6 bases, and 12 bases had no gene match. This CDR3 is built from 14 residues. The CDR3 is CASRPHDRERGYTF. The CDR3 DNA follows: TGTGCCAGCAGGCCTCACGACAGGGAGCGAGGCTACACCTTC.

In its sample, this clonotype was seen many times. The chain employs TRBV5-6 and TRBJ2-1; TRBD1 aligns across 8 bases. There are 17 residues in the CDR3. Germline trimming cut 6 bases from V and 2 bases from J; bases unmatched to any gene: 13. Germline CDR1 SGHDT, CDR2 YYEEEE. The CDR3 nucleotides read TGTGCCAGCAACGCCGAACGGGGCAGGGGGCCCTACAATGAGCAGTTCTTC. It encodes CASNAERGRGPYNEQFF. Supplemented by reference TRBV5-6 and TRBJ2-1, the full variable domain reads DAGVTQSPTHLIKTRGQQVTLRCSPKSGHDTVSWYQQALGQGPQFIFQYYEEEERQRGNFPDRFSGHQFPNYSSELNVNALLLGDSALYLCASNAERGRGPYNEQFFGPGTRLTVL.